Here is one TCR beta chain with its context. The sample comes from a study of blood T cell repertoires in COVID-19. Looked up from germline, CDR1 is SGHRS and CDR2 is YFSETQ. Trimming took 5 bases from V and 6 from J, leaving 9 bases between them. The CDR3 runs to 11 residues. Clones were sequenced by immunoSEQ multiplex PCR, and TCRdb holds only the in-frame ones, with some missing. The sample lists approximately 500,000 clones, 85% to 90% occurring once. The sequencing input was peripheral blood. The receptor was isolated from a woman aged 45-60 years with COVID-19, enrolled during active disease. The V call is TRBV5-1, the J call TRBJ2-7; possible D gene TRBD1, 5 bases. CDR3 DNA sequence: TGCGCCAGCAGGACAGCCCGCGAGCAGTACTTC. Residues: CASRTAREQYF.